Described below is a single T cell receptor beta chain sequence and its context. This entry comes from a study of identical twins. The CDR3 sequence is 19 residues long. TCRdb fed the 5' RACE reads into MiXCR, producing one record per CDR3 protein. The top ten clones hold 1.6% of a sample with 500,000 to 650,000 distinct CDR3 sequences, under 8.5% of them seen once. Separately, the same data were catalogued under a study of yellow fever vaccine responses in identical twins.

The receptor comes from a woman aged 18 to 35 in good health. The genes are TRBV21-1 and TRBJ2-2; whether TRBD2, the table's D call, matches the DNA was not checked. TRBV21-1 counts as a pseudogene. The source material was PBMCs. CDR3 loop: CASSLLRGLAEGTTGELFF. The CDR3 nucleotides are TGTGCCAGCAGCCTACTGCGGGGGCTAGCGGAAGGAACAACCGGGGAGCTGTTTTTT.